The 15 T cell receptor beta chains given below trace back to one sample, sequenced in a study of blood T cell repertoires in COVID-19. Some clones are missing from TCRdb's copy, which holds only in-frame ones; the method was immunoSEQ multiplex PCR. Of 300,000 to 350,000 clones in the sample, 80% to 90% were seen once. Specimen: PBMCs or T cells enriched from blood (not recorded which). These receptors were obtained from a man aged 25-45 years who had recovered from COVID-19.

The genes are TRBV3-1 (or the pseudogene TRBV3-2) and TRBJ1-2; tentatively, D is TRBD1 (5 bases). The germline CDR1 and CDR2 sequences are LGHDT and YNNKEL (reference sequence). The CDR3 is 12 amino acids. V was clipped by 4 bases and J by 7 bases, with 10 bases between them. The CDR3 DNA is TGTGCCAGCAGCCCGGCGGGGGTTGGCTACACCTTC. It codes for CASSPAGVGYTF.

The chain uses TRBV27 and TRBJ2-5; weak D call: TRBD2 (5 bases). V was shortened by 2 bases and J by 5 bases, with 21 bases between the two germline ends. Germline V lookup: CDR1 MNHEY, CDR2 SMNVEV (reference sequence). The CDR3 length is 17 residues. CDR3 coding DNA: TGTGCCAGCAGTTTACGGCCGCCCGGTTGGGAGACGGAGACCCAGTACTTC. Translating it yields CASSLRPPGWETETQYF.

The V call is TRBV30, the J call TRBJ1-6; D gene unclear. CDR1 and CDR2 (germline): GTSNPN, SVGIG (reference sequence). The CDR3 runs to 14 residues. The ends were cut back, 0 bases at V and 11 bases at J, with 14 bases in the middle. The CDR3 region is CAWSVRLPTTPLHF. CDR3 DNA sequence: TGTGCCTGGAGTGTACGACTTCCAACGACACCCCTCCACTTT.

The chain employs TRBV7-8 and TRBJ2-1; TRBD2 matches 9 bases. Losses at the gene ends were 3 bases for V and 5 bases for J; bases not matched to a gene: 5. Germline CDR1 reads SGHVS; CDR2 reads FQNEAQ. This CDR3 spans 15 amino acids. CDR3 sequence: CASSFLASGDNEQFF. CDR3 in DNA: TGTGCCAGCAGCTTTCTGGCTAGCGGGGACAATGAGCAGTTCTTC.

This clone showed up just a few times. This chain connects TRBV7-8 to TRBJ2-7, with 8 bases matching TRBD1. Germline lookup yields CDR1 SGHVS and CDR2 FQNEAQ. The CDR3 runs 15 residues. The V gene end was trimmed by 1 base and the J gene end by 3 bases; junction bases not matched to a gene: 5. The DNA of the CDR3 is TGTGCCAGCAGCTTAGTAACAGGGGGTGACTACGAGCAGTACTTC. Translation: CASSLVTGGDYEQYF.

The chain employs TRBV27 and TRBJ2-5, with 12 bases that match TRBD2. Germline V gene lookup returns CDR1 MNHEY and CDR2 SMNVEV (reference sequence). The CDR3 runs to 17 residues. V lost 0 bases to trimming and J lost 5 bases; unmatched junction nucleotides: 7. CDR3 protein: CASSLSLAGGPRETQYF. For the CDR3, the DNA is TGTGCCAGCAGTTTATCTCTAGCGGGGGGGCCCAGGGAGACCCAGTACTTC.

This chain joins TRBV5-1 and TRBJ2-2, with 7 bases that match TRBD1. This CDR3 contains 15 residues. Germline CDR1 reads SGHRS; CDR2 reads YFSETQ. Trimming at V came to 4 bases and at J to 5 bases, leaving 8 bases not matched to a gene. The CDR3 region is CASSEGQLGTGELFF. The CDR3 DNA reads TGCGCCAGCAGCGAGGGACAGTTAGGAACCGGGGAGCTGTTTTTT.

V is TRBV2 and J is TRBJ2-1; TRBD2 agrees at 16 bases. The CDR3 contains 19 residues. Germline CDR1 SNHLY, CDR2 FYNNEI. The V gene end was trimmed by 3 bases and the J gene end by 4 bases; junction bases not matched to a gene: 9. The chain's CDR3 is CASSEGLAGGHYPYNEQFF. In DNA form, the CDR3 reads TGTGCCAGCAGTGAGGGACTAGCGGGGGGGCATTATCCGTACAATGAGCAGTTCTTC.

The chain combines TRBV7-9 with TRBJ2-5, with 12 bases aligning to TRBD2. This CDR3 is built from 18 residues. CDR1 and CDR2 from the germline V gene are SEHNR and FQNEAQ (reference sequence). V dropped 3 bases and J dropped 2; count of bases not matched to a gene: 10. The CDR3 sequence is CASSLATSGGTFQETQYF. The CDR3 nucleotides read TGTGCCAGCAGCTTGGCTACTAGCGGGGGGACATTTCAAGAGACCCAGTACTTC.

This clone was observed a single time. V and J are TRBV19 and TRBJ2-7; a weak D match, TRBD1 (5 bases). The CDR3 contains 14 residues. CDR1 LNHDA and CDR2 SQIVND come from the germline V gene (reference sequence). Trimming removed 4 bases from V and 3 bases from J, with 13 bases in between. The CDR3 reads CASSKKGESYEQYF. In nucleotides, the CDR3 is TGTGCCAGTAGTAAAAAAGGGGAAAGCTACGAGCAGTACTTC.

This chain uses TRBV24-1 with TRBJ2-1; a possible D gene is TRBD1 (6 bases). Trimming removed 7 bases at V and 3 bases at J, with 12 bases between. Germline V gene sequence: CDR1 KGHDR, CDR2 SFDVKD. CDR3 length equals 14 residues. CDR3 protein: CATSRDTNYNEQFF. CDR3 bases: TGTGCCACCAGCCGGGACACAAACTACAATGAGCAGTTCTTC.

The CDR3, as DNA: TGTGCCAGCAGCGGGGGGACAGGTCGGGAAGAGACCCAGTACTTC. Protein sequence: CASSGGTGREETQYF. The chain joins TRBV3-1 (or the pseudogene TRBV3-2) to TRBJ2-5, with 8 bases that match TRBD1. This CDR3 is built from 15 residues. V shed 5 bases, J shed 3 bases, and the junction held 8 bases outside the gene matches. The germline V gene encodes CDR1 LGHDT and CDR2 YNNKEL (reference sequence).

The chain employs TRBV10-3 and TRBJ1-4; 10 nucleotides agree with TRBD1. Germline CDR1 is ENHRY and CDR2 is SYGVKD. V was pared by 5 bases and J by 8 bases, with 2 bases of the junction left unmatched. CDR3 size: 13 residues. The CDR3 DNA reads TGTGCCATCAGTCGGGACAGGGGCGAAAAACTGTTTTTT. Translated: CAISRDRGEKLFF.

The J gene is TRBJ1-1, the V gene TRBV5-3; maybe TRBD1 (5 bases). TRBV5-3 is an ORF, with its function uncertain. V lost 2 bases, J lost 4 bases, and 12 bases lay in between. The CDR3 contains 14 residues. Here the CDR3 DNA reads TGTGCCAGAAGCTTTAGACAGAGTCTCACTGAAGCTTTCTTT. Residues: CARSFRQSLTEAFF.

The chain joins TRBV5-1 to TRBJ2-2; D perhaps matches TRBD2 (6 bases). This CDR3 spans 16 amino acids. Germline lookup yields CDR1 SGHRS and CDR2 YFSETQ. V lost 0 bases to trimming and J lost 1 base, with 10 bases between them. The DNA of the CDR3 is TGCGCCAGCAGCTTGGAGGGCGGGGAGAACACCGGGGAGCTGTTTTTT. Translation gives CASSLEGGENTGELFF.